The sample holds a few counts of the clone carrying this TCR beta chain. The data were obtained in a study of cytomegalovirus exposure and HLA in healthy donors. The length of the CDR3 is 14 residues. V was clipped by 1 base and J by 5 bases; unmatched bases: 3. Germline CDR1 and CDR2: SQVTM and ANQGSEA. PCR was performed using 60 Vbeta and 13 Jbeta primers. Assay: immunoSEQ multiplex PCR; the TCRdb copy retains only in-frame clones and omits some. The sample has approximately 80,000 clones, about 77% seen once. This TCR was sampled from a man aged 55 to 70 in good health and CMV-seronegative. The V call is TRBV29-1, the J call TRBJ2-1; 9 positions agree with TRBD2. The specimen was PBMCs. The CDR3 sequence: CSVEASGVHNEQFF. In DNA, the CDR3 is TGCAGCGTTGAAGCTAGCGGGGTCCACAATGAGCAGTTCTTC.